Listed below are T cell receptor beta chains from one sample, sequenced in a study of T cells in Graves' hyperthyroidism and ophthalmopathy. MiXCR, run by TCRdb on the multiplex PCR reads, gives a single entry per CDR3 protein. In the table there are approximately 330,000 distinct CDR3 sequences, roughly 15% of which are singletons. The source material was blood. The receptors here all came from a woman aged 40 to 50 with Graves' ophthalmopathy. Both conserved end residues are part of each CDR3.

v_call	j_call	cdr3_aa
TRBV12-3/TRBV12-4	TRBJ1-4	CASSFVAGPRGEKLFF
TRBV19	TRBJ1-4	CASGLQGLTHEKLFF
TRBV25-1	TRBJ1-1	CASRDIGEAEAFF
TRBV29-1	TRBJ1-5	CSVVGDRDDQPQHF
TRBV5-1	TRBJ1-6	CASSLELTSSYNSPLHF
TRBV11-2	TRBJ2-5	CASSLEGGSGETQYF
TRBV28	TRBJ1-4	CASSTPGQGREKLFF
TRBV19	TRBJ1-5	CASSIGSGEVRASNQPQHF
TRBV10-3	TRBJ1-5	CATTAAVNQPQHF
TRBV7-9	TRBJ1-3	CTSSKAGHVNTIYF
TRBV7-2	TRBJ2-1	CASSFKRGPYNEQFF
TRBV7-6	TRBJ2-1	CASSLRGGLNEQFF
TRBV12-3/TRBV12-4	TRBJ2-3	CASTSGGRAWDTQYF
TRBV2	TRBJ1-5	CASSGRTGWNQPQHF
TRBV9	TRBJ1-6	CASSETQGRGSPLHF
TRBV2	TRBJ1-1	CASRRQGLTEAFF
TRBV20-1	TRBJ2-7	CSVAGGPSEQYF
TRBV29-1	TRBJ1-1	CSVKTVPNTEAFF
TRBV20-1	TRBJ1-2	CSAREVGTANYGYTF
TRBV12-3/TRBV12-4	TRBJ2-3	CASSLGEGRGTDTQYF
TRBV28	TRBJ2-7	CASSLSDLYEQYF
TRBV7-2	TRBJ1-5	CASSLEVGRSNQPQHF
TRBV7-9	TRBJ1-2	CASRLDSSHGYTF
TRBV6-1	TRBJ2-2	CASSYPTGATGELFF
TRBV9	TRBJ2-3	CASSVAGIDTQYF
TRBV20-1	TRBJ2-1	CSARSAGTSGRASEQFF
TRBV5-6	TRBJ1-1	CASSYYVRGNTEAFF
TRBV29-1	TRBJ2-7	CSFMTITYEQYF
TRBV6-5	TRBJ1-4	CASSYRWSDEKLFF
TRBV6-1	TRBJ2-7	CASSSGTPYSEQYF
TRBV5-1	TRBJ2-2	CASSLAISRNTGELFF
TRBV20-1	TRBJ2-5	CSANRIRGETQYF
TRBV30	TRBJ2-3	CAWSFSTDTQYF
TRBV11-2	TRBJ2-7	CASSFNRRSYEQYF
TRBV2	TRBJ2-1	CASSEGLGTGEQFF
TRBV28	TRBJ2-1	CASRRLGAEVYNEQFF
TRBV2	TRBJ1-5	CATNRDRGISNQPQHF
TRBV20-1	TRBJ2-7	CSAREPGEGYEQYF
TRBV5-5	TRBJ2-1	CASSLLPVSEQFF
TRBV11-2	TRBJ2-5	CASSLVGSSSQETQYF
TRBV7-9	TRBJ2-1	CASSLSRQIAAYNEQFF
TRBV11-2	TRBJ1-2	CASSSTSDRADGYTF
TRBV20-1	TRBJ2-5	CSASIRTQGQETQYF
TRBV12-3/TRBV12-4	TRBJ1-1	CASSRDGYTEAFF
TRBV2	TRBJ2-3	CASSEGSAGPTDTQYF
TRBV6-1	TRBJ1-1	CASSSGAGGTIEAFF
TRBV6-1	TRBJ2-3	CASSESGQGTQYF
TRBV29-1	TRBJ1-6	CSVRTGQNNSPLHF
TRBV7-9	TRBJ1-1	CASSSNRGTSTEAFF
TRBV11-3	TRBJ1-1	CASSSMVDTEAFF
TRBV7-9	TRBJ2-5	CASSFTGLETQYF
TRBV6-1	TRBJ1-2	CASRLGQGYGYTF
TRBV27	TRBJ2-7	CASSLISGGYEQYF
TRBV18	TRBJ2-7	CASSPQGTNEQYF
TRBV28	TRBJ2-3	CASSLNYRTDTQYF
TRBV30	TRBJ2-3	CAWSGNPGLMTDTQYF
TRBV10-3	TRBJ2-5	CAISESSVGEYQETQYF
TRBV5-4	TRBJ1-6	CASSFGEFVNSPLHF
TRBV28	TRBJ1-4	CASSPPTGTFNEKLFF
TRBV20-1	TRBJ1-2	CSARQIGTDYGYTF